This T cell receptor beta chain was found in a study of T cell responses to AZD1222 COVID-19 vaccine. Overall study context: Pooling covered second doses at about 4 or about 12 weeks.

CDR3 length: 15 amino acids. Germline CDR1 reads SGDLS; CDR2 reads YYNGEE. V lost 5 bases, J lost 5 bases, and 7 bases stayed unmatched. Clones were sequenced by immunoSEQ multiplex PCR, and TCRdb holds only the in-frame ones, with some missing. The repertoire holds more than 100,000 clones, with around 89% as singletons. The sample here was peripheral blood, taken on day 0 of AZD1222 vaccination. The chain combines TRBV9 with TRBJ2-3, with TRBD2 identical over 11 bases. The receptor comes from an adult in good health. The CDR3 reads CASSGSGGALDTQYF. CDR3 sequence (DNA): TGTGCCAGCAGTGGTAGCGGGGGGGCCTTAGATACGCAGTATTTT.